Presented here are 3 T cell receptor beta chains from one specimen sequenced in a study of blood T cell repertoires in COVID-19. Generated by immunoSEQ multiplex PCR, the TCRdb table keeps only in-frame clones and is missing some. This sample has roughly 400,000 clones, with 80% to 90% found just once. Sequenced material: PBMCs or T cells enriched from blood (not recorded which). Receptor source: a man aged 30 to 39 who had recovered from COVID-19.

The chain uses TRBV4-1 and TRBJ2-3; TRBD1 matches at 8 bases. The CDR3 sequence is 16 residues long. The germline gives CDR1 MGHRA, CDR2 YSYEKL. V shed 1 base, J shed 0 bases, and the junction held 3 bases outside the gene matches. Here the CDR3 DNA reads TGCGCCAGCAGCCAAGTTCACAGGGGGAGCACAGATACGCAGTATTTT. This sequence encodes CASSQVHRGSTDTQYF.

This sequence joins TRBV12-3 or TRBV12-4 and TRBJ2-1; D is possibly TRBD2 (5 bases). The CDR3 sequence is 13 residues long. V gave up 3 bases and J gave up 7 bases, with 10 bases separating them. The CDR3 reads CASSFGERNEQFF. The CDR3 DNA follows: TGTGCCAGCAGTTTTGGGGAGCGGAATGAGCAGTTCTTC.

The V and J genes are TRBV5-1 and TRBJ1-3; D uncertain. The CDR3 has 15 residues. Germline-derived CDR1 and CDR2 are SGHRS and YFSETQ. V shed 1 base and J shed 0 bases, with 8 bases lying between them. Here the CDR3 reads CASSLPQSSGNTIYF. CDR3 DNA sequence: TGCGCCAGCAGCTTGCCACAGAGCTCTGGAAACACCATATATTTT.